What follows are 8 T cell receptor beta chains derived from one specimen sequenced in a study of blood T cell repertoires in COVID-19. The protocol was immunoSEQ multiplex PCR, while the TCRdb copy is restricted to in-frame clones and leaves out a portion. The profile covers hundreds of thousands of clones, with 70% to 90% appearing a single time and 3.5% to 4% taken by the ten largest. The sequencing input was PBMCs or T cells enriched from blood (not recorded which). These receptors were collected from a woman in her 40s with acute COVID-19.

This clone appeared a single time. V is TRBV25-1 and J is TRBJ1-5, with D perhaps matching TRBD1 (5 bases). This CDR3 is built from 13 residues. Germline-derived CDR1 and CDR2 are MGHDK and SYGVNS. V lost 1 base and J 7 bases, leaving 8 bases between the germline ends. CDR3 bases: TGTGCCAGCAGTGAATCAGGGTTCCAGCCCCAGCATTTT. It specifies CASSESGFQPQHF.

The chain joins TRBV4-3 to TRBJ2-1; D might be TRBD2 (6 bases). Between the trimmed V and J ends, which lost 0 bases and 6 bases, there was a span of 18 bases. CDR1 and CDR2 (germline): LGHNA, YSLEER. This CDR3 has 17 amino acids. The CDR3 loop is CASSQEGGQGQRNEQFF. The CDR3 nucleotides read TGCGCCAGCAGCCAAGAAGGAGGGCAGGGTCAACGCAATGAGCAGTTCTTC.

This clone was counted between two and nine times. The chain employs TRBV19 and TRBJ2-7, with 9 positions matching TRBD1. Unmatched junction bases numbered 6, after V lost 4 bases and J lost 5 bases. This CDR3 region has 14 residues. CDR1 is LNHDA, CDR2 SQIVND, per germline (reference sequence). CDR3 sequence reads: CASSTGTGPHEQYF. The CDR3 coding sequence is TGTGCCAGTAGTACCGGGACAGGGCCCCACGAGCAGTACTTC.

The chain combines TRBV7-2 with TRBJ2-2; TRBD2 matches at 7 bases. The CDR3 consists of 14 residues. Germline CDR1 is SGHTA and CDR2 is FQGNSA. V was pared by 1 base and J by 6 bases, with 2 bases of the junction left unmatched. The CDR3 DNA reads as TGTGCCAGCAGCTTAGGTGGGAGGGCCGGGGAGCTGTTTTTT. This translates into CASSLGGRAGELFF.

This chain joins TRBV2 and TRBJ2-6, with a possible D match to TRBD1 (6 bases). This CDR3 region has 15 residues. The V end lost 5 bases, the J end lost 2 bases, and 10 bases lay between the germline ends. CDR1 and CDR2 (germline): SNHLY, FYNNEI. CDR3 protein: CASSSQGTGANVLTF. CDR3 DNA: TGTGCCAGCAGTTCGCAGGGGACTGGGGCCAACGTCCTGACTTTC.

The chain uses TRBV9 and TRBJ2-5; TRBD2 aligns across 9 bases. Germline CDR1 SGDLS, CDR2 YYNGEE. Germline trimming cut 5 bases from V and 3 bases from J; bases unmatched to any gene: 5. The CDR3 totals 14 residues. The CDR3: CASSSGSLEETQYF. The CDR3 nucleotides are TGTGCCAGCAGTAGCGGGAGTCTGGAAGAGACCCAGTACTTC. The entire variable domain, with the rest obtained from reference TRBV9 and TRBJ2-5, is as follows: DSGVTQTPKHLITATGQRVTLRCSPRSGDLSVYWYQQSLDQGLQFLIQYYNGEERAKGNILERFSAQQFPDLHSELNLSSLELGDSALYFCASSSGSLEETQYFGPGTRLLVL.

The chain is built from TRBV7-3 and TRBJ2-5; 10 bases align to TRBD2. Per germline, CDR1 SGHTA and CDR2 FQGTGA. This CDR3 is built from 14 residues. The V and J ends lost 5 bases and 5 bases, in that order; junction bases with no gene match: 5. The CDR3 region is CASSLAGAGETQYF. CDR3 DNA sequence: TGTGCCAGCAGCCTAGCGGGAGCGGGGGAGACCCAGTACTTC.

The CDR3 spells CASSSQPGGTDTQYF. In nucleotides, the CDR3 is TGTGCCAGCAGCAGTCAACCGGGGGGCACAGATACGCAGTATTTT. The chain is built from TRBV9 and TRBJ2-3; D may be TRBD2 (6 bases). The length of the CDR3 is 15 residues. In germline, CDR1 is SGDLS, CDR2 YYNGEE. Trimming pared 4 bases from V and 1 base from J, leaving 13 bases between.